This passage covers 26 T cell receptor beta chains from one sample sequenced in a study of T-cell memory formation after mild COVID-19. TCRdb re-analysed the 5' RACE reads in MiXCR, keeping a single row per CDR3 protein. Counted here are around 340,000 distinct CDR3 sequences, 10% to 15% occurring once; the ten biggest clones make up about a fifth. The sequencing input was PBMCs or a T cell subset sorted from them (not recorded which). Every receptor here comes from a man between 18 and 35 years old who had mild COVID-19 (a few samples of this study predate the infection). Cell type and time point are not known.

This clonotype was observed a handful of times. In DNA form, the CDR3 reads TGTGCCAGCAGTTACTCCGGGACAGGGGTTTCGGAGACCCAGTACTTC. Protein sequence: CASSYSGTGVSETQYF. This rearrangement joins TRBV6-2 or TRBV6-3 to TRBJ2-5, with TRBD1 identical over 10 bases. Per germline, CDR1 MNHEY and CDR2 SVGEGT. This CDR3 has 16 amino acids. The V segment lost 0 bases and the J segment 5 bases; nucleotides outside the gene matches: 6.

The chain links TRBV7-6 to TRBJ2-5; D is ambiguous. V lost 3 bases, J lost 5 bases, and 10 bases lay in between. This CDR3 contains 13 residues. Germline V gene data show CDR1 as SGHVS and CDR2 as FNYEAQ. The CDR3 here is CASSFRLHETQYF. CDR3 sequence (DNA): TGTGCCAGCAGCTTTCGCCTACACGAGACCCAGTACTTC.

This clonotype was seen only a few times. The V and J genes are TRBV6-6 and TRBJ1-1; maybe TRBD1 (5 bases). Trimming stripped 5 bases from V and 4 bases from J, with 11 bases between. The CDR3 contains 13 residues. In germline, CDR1 is MNHNY, CDR2 SVGAGI (reference sequence). In nucleotides, the CDR3 is TGTGCCAGCAGTCAGGGATTTGGCACTGAAGCTTTCTTT. This translates into CASSQGFGTEAFF.

This clonotype was observed a few times. The rearrangement links TRBV29-1 to TRBJ2-2; 7 bases map to TRBD2. Germline-derived CDR1 and CDR2 are SQVTM and ANQGSEA. After removal of 2 bases from V and 0 bases from J, the junction contained 3 bases not matched to a gene. The CDR3 extends over 15 amino acids. The CDR3 sequence: CSVELRGANTGELFF. In DNA form, the CDR3 reads TGCAGCGTTGAACTTCGGGGGGCGAACACCGGGGAGCTGTTTTTT.

This clonotype was seen a few times. The genes are TRBV30 and TRBJ1-5; no firm D call. Trimming took 2 bases from V and 1 from J, leaving 6 bases between them. Germline V gene data show CDR1 as GTSNPN and CDR2 as SVGIG (reference sequence). The CDR3 consists of 13 residues. CDR3 loop: CAWSWKSNQPQHF. CDR3 nucleotide sequence: TGTGCCTGGAGTTGGAAAAGCAATCAGCCCCAGCATTTT.

This clonotype turned up a few times. The gene calls are TRBV12-3 or TRBV12-4 and TRBJ2-5; 10 nucleotides align to TRBD2. Losses at the gene ends were 1 base for V and 1 base for J; bases not matched to a gene: 6. The CDR3 length is 17 residues. The CDR3 sequence: CASSLGNSGGLQETQYF. The CDR3 coding sequence is TGTGCCAGCAGTTTAGGGAATAGCGGGGGGCTCCAAGAGACCCAGTACTTC.

The sample holds a few counts of this clonotype. This sequence joins TRBV5-1 and TRBJ1-1, with D unclear. Germline V lookup: CDR1 SGHRS, CDR2 YFSETQ. The V end was cut by 0 bases, the J end by 1 base, with 7 bases between. The CDR3 is 14 amino acids. The CDR3 coding sequence is TGCGCCAGCAGCTTGGCGAGTGAGAACACTGAAGCTTTCTTT. Its translation: CASSLASENTEAFF.

The chain joins TRBV5-1 to TRBJ1-1; 9 bases align to TRBD1. The CDR3 has 14 amino acids. The V gene end was trimmed by 6 bases and the J gene end by 0 bases; junction bases not matched to a gene: 3. Germline CDR1 SGHRS, CDR2 YFSETQ. In DNA, the CDR3 is TGCGCCAGCATGGACAGGGGAATGAACACTGAAGCTTTCTTT. Its protein product is CASMDRGMNTEAFF.

The chain couples TRBV27 to TRBJ1-5; tentative D call: TRBD1 (6 bases). V lost 2 bases and J 0 bases, leaving 17 bases between the germline ends. The CDR3 extends over 18 amino acids. Looked up from germline, CDR1 is MNHEY and CDR2 is SMNVEV (reference sequence). Written as DNA, the CDR3 is TGTGCCAGCAGTTTACGAGGGGGTTGGGGATATAGCAATCAGCCCCAGCATTTT. Translation: CASSLRGGWGYSNQPQHF.

This clonotype was counted a few times. This chain joins TRBV6-2 or TRBV6-3 and TRBJ2-1; possibly TRBD1 for D (6 bases). V dropped 5 bases and J dropped 4 bases, with 30 bases sitting between them. Per germline, CDR1 MNHEY and CDR2 SVGEGT. CDR3 length: 20 residues. In DNA, the CDR3 is TGTGCCAGCAGTCAATACGGGATCACCATTACAGGGAGCACTTACAATGAGCAGTTCTTC. Translating it yields CASSQYGITITGSTYNEQFF.

V gene TRBV5-5 combines with J gene TRBJ2-7, with D perhaps matching TRBD1 (6 bases). Looked up from germline, CDR1 is SGHKS and CDR2 is YYEKEE (reference sequence). This CDR3 spans 13 amino acids. The V end was cut by 4 bases, the J end by 4 bases, with 12 bases between. The DNA of the CDR3 is TGTGCCAGCAGCGTACGACAGGAATACGAGCAGTACTTC. It translates to CASSVRQEYEQYF.

This clonotype turned up a few times. The chain uses TRBV28 and TRBJ2-1, with TRBD2 identical over 8 bases. The CDR3 consists of 16 residues. With V trimmed by 6 bases and J by 3 bases, 10 bases remained unmatched. Germline V gene sequence: CDR1 MDHEN, CDR2 SYDVKM. The CDR3: CASRGLAGAVYNEQFF. CDR3 DNA sequence: TGTGCCAGCAGGGGGCTAGCGGGTGCAGTCTACAATGAGCAGTTCTTC.

This clonotype was counted at least ten times. The chain combines TRBV7-6 with TRBJ2-7; maybe TRBD2 (5 bases). V lost 3 bases and J lost 5, with 8 bases in between. This CDR3 has 12 amino acids. CDR1 and CDR2 from the germline V gene are SGHVS and FNYEAQ. The CDR3 nucleotides read TGTGCCAGCAGCTTTTCCGGGAACGAGCAGTACTTC. Its translation is CASSFSGNEQYF.

V usage is TRBV18 and J usage is TRBJ2-1; 8 bases line up with TRBD1. Trimming at V came to 5 bases and at J to 5 bases, leaving 8 bases not matched to a gene. The V gene's germline CDR1 is KGHSH and CDR2 LQKENI. CDR3 size: 15 residues. The CDR3 sequence: CASSYTGGRDNEQFF. The DNA of the CDR3 is TGTGCCAGCTCATATACAGGGGGTCGCGACAATGAGCAGTTCTTC.

In this sample, this clonotype turned up a few times. V usage is TRBV6-2 or TRBV6-3 and J usage is TRBJ2-3; unclear D gene. V lost 2 bases and J 1 base, leaving 10 bases between the germline ends. There are 15 residues in the CDR3. CDR1 and CDR2 from the germline V gene are MNHEY and SVGEGT. The CDR3, as DNA: TGTGCCAGCAGTTACGAAGCGCCCGGCACAGATACGCAGTATTTT. Its protein is CASSYEAPGTDTQYF.

A few counts support this clonotype. The CDR3, as DNA: TGCGCCAGCCAGAGGCTTTTCGGTCAGCCCCAGCATTTT. This translates into CASQRLFGQPQHF. The chain has TRBV10-2 and TRBJ1-5; no reliable D call. V was trimmed by 8 bases and J by 6 bases, leaving 14 bases between them. CDR3 length: 13 amino acids. The germline V gene encodes CDR1 WSHSY and CDR2 SAAADI.

This chain links TRBV6-2 or TRBV6-3 with TRBJ1-2; D is perhaps TRBD1 (5 bases). Trimming stripped 7 bases from V and 1 base from J, with 10 bases between. Germline loops: CDR1 MNHEY, CDR2 SVGEGT. CDR3 size: 13 residues. The CDR3 sequence: CASTQDHNYGYTF. CDR3 DNA sequence: TGTGCCAGCACACAGGATCATAACTATGGCTACACCTTC.

This sequence joins TRBV6-6 and TRBJ1-5, with D possibly TRBD1 on 6 matching bases. The CDR3 is 13 residues long. The V and J ends lost 5 bases and 4 bases respectively, with 9 bases between them. In germline, CDR1 is MNHNY, CDR2 SVGAGI (reference sequence). In DNA, the CDR3 is TGTGCCAGCAGTAAACAGGGAAATCAGCCCCAGCATTTT. Translation: CASSKQGNQPQHF.

There are many counts of this clonotype. The V call is TRBV6-6, the J call TRBJ2-5, with D perhaps TRBD2 (7 bases). This CDR3 has 17 amino acids. Trimming cost V 0 bases and J 4 bases, with 18 bases left between them. In germline, CDR1 is MNHNY, CDR2 SVGAGI (reference sequence). CDR3 in DNA: TGTGCCAGCAGTTACTCGCCAGCCGGGGGGCCGCGAGAGACCCAGTACTTC. Its translation: CASSYSPAGGPRETQYF.

The gene calls are TRBV7-9 and TRBJ2-1, with TRBD1 identical over 8 bases. Germline CDR1 reads SEHNR; CDR2 reads FQNEAQ (reference sequence). The CDR3 covers 14 residues. The J segment lost 8 bases and the V segment lost 5 bases, leaving 8 bases of the junction unmatched. The CDR3: CASSLVDRADEQFF. The CDR3 DNA reads as TGTGCCAGCAGCCTAGTGGACAGGGCAGATGAGCAGTTCTTC.

The rearrangement links TRBV9 to TRBJ2-7; tentative D call: TRBD1 (5 bases). The germline V and J ends were trimmed by 0 bases and 3 bases, with 13 bases remaining between them. Germline CDR1 is SGDLS and CDR2 is YYNGEE. This CDR3 is built from 15 residues. The CDR3 DNA follows: TGTGCCAGCAGCGTAGCTGACCAGGGCCGCTACGAGCAGTACTTC. Translated: CASSVADQGRYEQYF.

This clonotype has more than one count but fewer than ten. V usage is TRBV4-2 and J usage is TRBJ2-1; 8 positions agree with TRBD2. The ends lost 5 bases at V and 1 base at J; junction bases unmatched: 7. Germline CDR1 LGHNA, CDR2 YNFKEQ. The CDR3 totals 16 residues. The CDR3 loop reads CASSAGGGGSYNEQFF. The CDR3 coding sequence is TGTGCCAGCAGCGCAGGCGGCGGGGGGTCCTACAATGAGCAGTTCTTC.

This clonotype has ten or more counts. This chain links TRBV11-2 with TRBJ2-1; D is possibly TRBD1 or TRBD2 (5 bases each). Germline V lookup: CDR1 SGHAT, CDR2 FQNNGV. Trimming removed 5 bases from V and 10 bases from J, with 18 bases in between. CDR3 length: 14 amino acids. The CDR3: CASSEGLQGNEQFF. Here the CDR3 DNA reads TGTGCCAGCAGCGAGGGCCTCCAGGGCAACGAGCAGTTCTTC.

This clonotype occurred a few times. The chain is built from TRBV5-1 and TRBJ2-7, with 10 bases fitting TRBD1. V shed 4 bases, J shed 6 bases, and the junction held 4 bases outside the gene matches. From germline, CDR1 is SGHRS and CDR2 YFSETQ. The CDR3 runs to 13 residues. The CDR3 region has the DNA TGCGCCAGCAGCCGTGGACAGGGGGGCGAGCAGTACGTC. Translating it yields CASSRGQGGEQYV.

V gene TRBV10-3 combines with J gene TRBJ2-3; 8 nucleotides line up with TRBD1. Germline V gene data show CDR1 as ENHRY and CDR2 as SYGVKD. V lost 11 bases to trimming and J lost 2 bases; unmatched junction nucleotides: 18. This CDR3 has 17 amino acids. The DNA of the CDR3 is TGTGCCGCCCGCCCCGGGACAGGTGAGGTCGACACAGATACGCAGTATTTT. It specifies CAARPGTGEVDTDTQYF.

The chain combines TRBV5-1 with TRBJ2-7; 9 nucleotides match TRBD1. V was pared by 3 bases and J by 2 bases, with 3 bases of the junction left unmatched. The V gene's germline CDR1 is SGHRS and CDR2 YFSETQ. CDR3 length equals 14 residues. The CDR3 DNA reads as TGCGCCAGCAGCTACGGGACAGGGCCCTACGAGCAGTACTTC. Its protein is CASSYGTGPYEQYF.